Each of the 17 T cell receptor beta chains below was sequenced from the same sample in a study of shared clonotypes between healthy human individuals (TCRdb year 2020). Library preparation employed the immunoSEQ multiplex PCR assay. Entries here come from immuneACCESS through TCRdb and include only in-frame sequences with V and J called. Some clones fail to appear in such tables; in the studies checked, an unresolved V gene covers under half of the shortfall, and the cause of the remainder is unknown. The sample data list 450,000 to 600,000 clones, and about four fifths of these were observed just once. Under 15% of the sample lies in the top ten. Sample: PBMCs. The receptors come from a woman aged 35 to 49 in good health. Some clones in this sample may be carry-over from other donors' samples.

This chain links TRBV10-2 with TRBJ2-3; 9 positions match TRBD2. V dropped 8 bases and J dropped 3; count of bases not matched to a gene: 3. This CDR3 has 13 amino acids. Germline V gene sequence: CDR1 WSHSY, CDR2 SAAADI. The CDR3 coding sequence is TGCGCCAGCTGCCTAGCGGGAACAGATACGCAGTATTTT. This sequence encodes CASCLAGTDTQYF.

This clone has more than one count but fewer than ten. The chain combines TRBV12-5 with TRBJ2-2; possible D gene TRBD2, 5 bases. The CDR3 has 16 residues. Trimming removed 0 bases from V and 5 bases from J, with 13 bases in between. Germline-derived CDR1 and CDR2 are LGHNT and FRNRAP. The CDR3 DNA follows: TGTGCTAGTGGTTTGGTATCCGGGCGGGTAACCGGGGAGCTGTTTTTT. Its protein is CASGLVSGRVTGELFF.

The chain links TRBV18 to TRBJ1-4, with a possible D match to TRBD1 (5 bases). This CDR3 spans 15 amino acids. The V gene's germline CDR1 is KGHSH and CDR2 LQKENI. Trimming stripped 6 bases from V and 4 bases from J, with 15 bases between. CDR3 in amino acids: CASSPQQGDNEKLFF. In DNA, the CDR3 is TGTGCCAGCTCGCCCCAGCAGGGCGATAATGAAAAACTGTTTTTT.

The chain recombines TRBV30 with TRBJ1-2, with no clear D. This CDR3 is built from 12 residues. Trimming took 1 base from V and 7 from J, leaving 10 bases between them. Germline lookup yields CDR1 GTSNPN and CDR2 SVGIG (reference sequence). The CDR3: CAWSAVFGGYTF. The CDR3 DNA reads as TGTGCCTGGAGTGCAGTTTTTGGTGGCTACACCTTC. The full variable domain, completed using reference TRBV30 and TRBJ1-2, is SQTIHQWPATLVQPVGSPLSLECTVEGTSNPNLYWYRQAAGRGLQLLFYSVGIGQISSEVPQNLSASRPQDRQFILSSKKLLLSDSGFYLCAWSAVFGGYTFGSGTRLTVV.

The chain combines TRBV30 with TRBJ2-5, with a weak D call TRBD2 (6 bases). CDR3 length: 14 residues. Germline V lookup: CDR1 GTSNPN, CDR2 SVGIG (reference sequence). V dropped 0 bases and J dropped 5 bases, with 13 bases sitting between them. CDR3 in DNA: TGTGCCTGGAGTGTCGGATGGGACTGGGAGACCCAGTACTTC. Amino acids: CAWSVGWDWETQYF.

The rearrangement joins TRBV7-9 to TRBJ1-5; no firm D call. Germline V CDR1 and CDR2: SEHNR, FQNEAQ (reference sequence). This CDR3 is built from 13 residues. The ends were cut back, 1 base at V and 7 bases at J, with 8 bases in the middle. The chain's CDR3 is CASSLGQTQPQHF. The CDR3 nucleotides read TGTGCCAGCAGCTTAGGGCAAACCCAGCCCCAGCATTTT.

The V and J genes are TRBV5-1 and TRBJ2-1; 7 nucleotides match TRBD1. Per the germline V gene, CDR1 is SGHRS and CDR2 is YFSETQ. V was pared by 7 bases and J by 1 base, with 5 bases of the junction left unmatched. This CDR3 has 14 residues. The CDR3 sequence is CASRDRVSYNEQFF. The CDR3 region has the DNA TGCGCCAGCCGCGACAGGGTGTCCTACAATGAGCAGTTCTTC.

The J gene is TRBJ1-1, the V gene TRBV6-5; TRBD1 agrees at 7 bases. Germline V lookup: CDR1 MNHEY, CDR2 SVGAGI. This CDR3 is 14 amino acids long. The V and J ends lost 5 bases and 6 bases, in that order; junction bases with no gene match: 9. The CDR3 reads CASSKGQDVAEAFF. The DNA of the CDR3 is TGTGCCAGCAGTAAAGGACAGGATGTGGCTGAAGCTTTCTTT.

The V gene is TRBV27, the J gene TRBJ1-5, with D perhaps TRBD1 (6 bases). The V and J ends lost 3 bases and 0 bases respectively, with 12 bases between them. The CDR3 consists of 16 residues. CDR1 is MNHEY and CDR2 is SMNVEV in the germline V gene (reference sequence). The chain's CDR3 is CASSLSGVHSNQPQHF. In DNA, the CDR3 is TGTGCCAGCAGTTTGTCAGGGGTCCATAGCAATCAGCCCCAGCATTTT.

The chain joins TRBV28 to TRBJ2-7; TRBD1 agrees at 9 bases. With V trimmed by 4 bases and J by 7 bases, 11 bases remained unmatched. Germline V gene lookup returns CDR1 MDHEN and CDR2 SYDVKM. This CDR3 spans 15 amino acids. CDR3 sequence: CASSSYGQGLSEQYF. In DNA, the CDR3 is TGTGCCAGCAGTTCTTACGGACAGGGGCTTTCGGAGCAGTACTTC.

This clone has only one observation. V and J are TRBV7-2 and TRBJ1-4; D call uncertain. The CDR3 sequence is 16 residues long. CDR1 SGHTA and CDR2 FQGNSA come from the germline V gene. Trimming removed 1 base at V and 7 bases at J, with 16 bases between. CDR3 amino acids: CASSLGRVGSGEKLFF. The CDR3 region has the DNA TGTGCCAGCAGCTTAGGAAGGGTAGGAAGTGGTGAAAAACTGTTTTTT.

The genes are TRBV5-1 and TRBJ2-2; 9 nucleotides align to TRBD2. The CDR3 has 19 residues. Germline V gene lookup returns CDR1 SGHRS and CDR2 YFSETQ. V gave up 0 bases and J gave up 5 bases; unmatched junction bases: 14. The CDR3 reads CASSLEVWASGTLTGELFF. CDR3 DNA sequence: TGCGCCAGCAGCTTGGAGGTTTGGGCTAGCGGGACGCTAACCGGGGAGCTGTTTTTT.

This clone was seen more than once but under ten times. The chain recombines TRBV25-1 with TRBJ2-7; 8 nucleotides agree with TRBD1. The CDR3 runs to 14 residues. The J segment lost 3 bases and the V segment lost 3 bases, leaving 4 bases of the junction unmatched. Germline V gene lookup returns CDR1 MGHDK and CDR2 SYGVNS. DNA for the CDR3: TGTGCCAGCAGTGACAACAGGGGGAACTACGAGCAGTACTTC. This translates into CASSDNRGNYEQYF.

V gene TRBV19 combines with J gene TRBJ1-2; 7 bases are a match to TRBD1. Germline CDR1 and CDR2: LNHDA and SQIVND (reference sequence). The CDR3 extends over 15 amino acids. The V and J ends lost 7 bases and 4 bases, in that order; junction bases with no gene match: 12. For the CDR3, the DNA is TGTGCCAGTATGCGAACAGGGGTCGGATCCTATGGCTACACCTTC. Protein: CASMRTGVGSYGYTF.

V gene TRBV30 combines with J gene TRBJ2-2, with unresolved D. Germline V gene data show CDR1 as GTSNPN and CDR2 as SVGIG (reference sequence). V shed 0 bases and J shed 7 bases, with 15 bases lying between them. The CDR3 totals 15 residues. The CDR3 here is CAWSVLVGSGGELFF. DNA for the CDR3: TGTGCCTGGAGTGTACTGGTGGGAAGTGGCGGGGAGCTGTTTTTT.

The V call is TRBV2, the J call TRBJ2-7; TRBD1 matches at 7 bases. Germline assignment: CDR1 SNHLY and CDR2 FYNNEI. The CDR3 runs 13 residues. V lost 7 bases, J lost 3 bases, and 6 bases stayed unmatched. The CDR3 DNA reads as TGTGCCAGCAAAGTCAGGGGGAACTACGAGCAGTACTTC. Translated, it gives CASKVRGNYEQYF.

This sequence joins TRBV7-2 and TRBJ2-3; D is undetermined. Germline CDR1 is SGHTA and CDR2 is FQGNSA. The CDR3 sequence is 15 residues long. The V and J ends lost 0 bases and 0 bases respectively, with 7 bases between them. The CDR3 nucleotides read TGTGCCAGCAGCTTAGCAGTGCCTAGCACAGATACGCAGTATTTT. Translation gives CASSLAVPSTDTQYF. Based on the CDR3 plus reference TRBV7-2 and TRBJ2-3, the full variable domain is GAGVSQSPSNKVTEKGKDVELRCDPISGHTALYWYRQSLGQGLEFLIYFQGNSAPDKSGLPSDRFSAERTGGSVSTLTIQRTQQEDSAVYLCASSLAVPSTDTQYFGPGTRLTVL.